Sequencing of this TCR beta chain was carried out in a study of monozygotic twins with inflammatory bowel disease. The study's findings and limits: Lower sharing of clonotypes with other individuals was seen in IBD patients than in healthy twins. This was most marked in patients showing signs of disease activity.

The CDR3 length is 15 residues. Comment on this clonotype: Its antigen is unknown.

Blood was collected, roughly 2.5 ml per donor. The authors used about 3.5 ug of total RNA per TCR library. TCRdb reprocessed the 5' RACE reads and reports one entry per CDR3 protein, with no DNA. This sample's table has about 450,000 distinct CDR3 sequences. This receptor was taken from a human donor with ulcerative colitis or Crohn's disease, or a healthy co-twin of an affected twin (not recorded which). The J gene is TRBJ2-1, the V gene TRBV12-3 or TRBV12-4; TCRdb outputs TRBD1, but without DNA this stays unchecked. Sequencing was carried out using blood. Here the CDR3 reads CASSWGGSSYNEQFF.